This T cell receptor beta chain was retrieved from a study of graft-versus-host responses after intestinal transplantation. Looking at the study overall: Recipients got multivisceral, liver-intestinal, or isolated intestinal transplants. Study results and caveats: GvH clone levels peaked in circulation, and this peak was associated with early post-transplant HvG declines. In recipient marrow, GvH clones were found, and some appeared first in ileum or blood.

A word on this clone: Its specificity is unknown.

CDR3 length equals 14 residues. Germline V CDR1 and CDR2: ENHRY, SYGVKD. The J segment lost 5 bases and the V segment lost 8 bases, leaving 6 bases of the junction unmatched. Repertoires were generated with immunoSEQ multiplex PCR, while TCRdb's copy carries only in-frame clones and drops some. The data contain 80,000 to 100,000 clones, 80% to 95% of them seen just once; the ten biggest clones take up around 0.17%. The sample in question was unstimulated CD4+ T cells sorted from spleen or lymph node cells, obtained before intestinal transplant. The clonotype was recovered from a human donor who received an intestinal transplant. V usage is TRBV10-3 and J usage is TRBJ1-6; 7 bases fit TRBD1. As DNA, the CDR3 is TGTGCCATCGGGTCCGGGACAGATAATTCACCCCTCCACTTT. Translation: CAIGSGTDNSPLHF.